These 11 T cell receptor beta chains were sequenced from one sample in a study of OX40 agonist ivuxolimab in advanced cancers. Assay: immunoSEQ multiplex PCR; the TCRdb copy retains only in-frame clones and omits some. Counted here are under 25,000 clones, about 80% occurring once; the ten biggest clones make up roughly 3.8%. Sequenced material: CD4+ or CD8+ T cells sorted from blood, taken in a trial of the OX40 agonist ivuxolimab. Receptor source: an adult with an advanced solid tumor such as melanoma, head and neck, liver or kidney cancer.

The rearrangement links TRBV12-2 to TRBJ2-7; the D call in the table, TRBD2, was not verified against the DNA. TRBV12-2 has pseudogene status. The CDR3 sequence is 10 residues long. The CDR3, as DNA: TGTGTCCGAGGAGGCCGCGAGCAGTACTTC. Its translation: CVRGGREQYF.

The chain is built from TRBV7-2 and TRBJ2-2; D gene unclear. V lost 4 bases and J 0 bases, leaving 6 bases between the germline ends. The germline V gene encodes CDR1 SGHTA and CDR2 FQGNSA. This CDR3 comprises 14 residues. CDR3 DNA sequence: TGTGCCAGCAGCTCCGTAACGAACACCGGGGAGCTGTTTTTT. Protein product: CASSSVTNTGELFF.

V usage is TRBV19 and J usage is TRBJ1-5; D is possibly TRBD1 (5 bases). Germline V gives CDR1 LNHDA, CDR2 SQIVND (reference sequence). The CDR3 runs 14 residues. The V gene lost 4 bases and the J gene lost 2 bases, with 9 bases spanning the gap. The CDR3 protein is CASSNRYGNQPQHF. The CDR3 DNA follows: TGTGCCAGTAGTAACAGGTACGGCAATCAGCCCCAGCATTTT. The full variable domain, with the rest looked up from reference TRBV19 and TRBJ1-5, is DGGITQSPKYLFRKEGQNVTLSCEQNLNHDAMYWYRQDPGQGLRLIYYSQIVNDFQKGDIAEGYSVSREKKESFPLTVTSAQKNPTAFYLCASSNRYGNQPQHFGDGTRLSIL.

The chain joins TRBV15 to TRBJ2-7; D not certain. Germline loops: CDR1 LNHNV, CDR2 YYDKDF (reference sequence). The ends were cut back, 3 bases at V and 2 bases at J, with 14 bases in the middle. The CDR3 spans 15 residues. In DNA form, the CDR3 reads TGTGCCACCAGCAGCATTTTAAGTCCCCCCTACGAGCAGTACTTC. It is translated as CATSSILSPPYEQYF.

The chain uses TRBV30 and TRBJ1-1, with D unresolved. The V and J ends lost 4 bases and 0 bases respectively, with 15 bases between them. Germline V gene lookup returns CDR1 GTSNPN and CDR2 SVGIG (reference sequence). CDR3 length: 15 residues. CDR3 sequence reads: CAWTGRSRMNTEAFF. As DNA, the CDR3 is TGTGCCTGGACCGGGCGCTCCCGAATGAACACTGAAGCTTTCTTT.

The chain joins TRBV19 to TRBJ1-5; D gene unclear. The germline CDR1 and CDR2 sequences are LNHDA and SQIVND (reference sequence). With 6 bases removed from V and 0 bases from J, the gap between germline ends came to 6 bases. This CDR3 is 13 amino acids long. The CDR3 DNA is TGTGCCAGTAGGCGCGATAGCAATCAGCCCCAGCATTTT. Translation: CASRRDSNQPQHF.

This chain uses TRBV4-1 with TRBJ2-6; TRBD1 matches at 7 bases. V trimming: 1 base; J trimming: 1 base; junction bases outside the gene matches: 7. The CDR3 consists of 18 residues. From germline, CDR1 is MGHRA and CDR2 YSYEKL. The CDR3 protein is CASSQVYRGASGANVLTF. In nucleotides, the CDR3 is TGCGCCAGCAGCCAAGTCTACAGGGGCGCATCTGGGGCCAACGTCCTGACTTTC.

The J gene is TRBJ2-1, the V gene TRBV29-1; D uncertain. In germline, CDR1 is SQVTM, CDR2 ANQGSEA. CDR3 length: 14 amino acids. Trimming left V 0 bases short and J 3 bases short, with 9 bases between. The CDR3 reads CSVEDMAGYNEQFF. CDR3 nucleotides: TGCAGCGTTGAAGATATGGCAGGCTACAATGAGCAGTTCTTC.

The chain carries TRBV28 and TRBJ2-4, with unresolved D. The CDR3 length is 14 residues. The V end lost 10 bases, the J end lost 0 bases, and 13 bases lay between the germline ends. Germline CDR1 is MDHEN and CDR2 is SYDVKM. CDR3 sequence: CATRQDLAKNIQYF. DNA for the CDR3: TGTGCCACGCGACAAGACCTAGCCAAAAACATTCAGTACTTC.

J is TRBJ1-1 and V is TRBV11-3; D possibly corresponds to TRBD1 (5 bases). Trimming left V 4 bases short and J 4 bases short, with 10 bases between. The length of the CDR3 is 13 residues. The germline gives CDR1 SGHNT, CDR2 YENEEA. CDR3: CASSSMGGTEAFF. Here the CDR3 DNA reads TGTGCCAGCAGCTCCATGGGGGGCACTGAAGCTTTCTTT.

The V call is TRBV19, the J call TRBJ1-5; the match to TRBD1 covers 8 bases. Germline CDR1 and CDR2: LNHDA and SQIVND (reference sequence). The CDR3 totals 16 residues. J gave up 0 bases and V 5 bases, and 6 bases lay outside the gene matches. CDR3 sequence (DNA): TGTGCCAGTAGTTCAGACAGGGGCATTAGCAATCAGCCCCAGCATTTT. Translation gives CASSSDRGISNQPQHF.